Listed below are T cell receptor beta chains from one sample, sequenced in a study of blood T cell repertoires in COVID-19. Produced via immunoSEQ multiplex PCR; TCRdb's table is partial and in-frame only. The data hold approximately 160,000 clones, with around four fifths observed a single time. Sequenced material: peripheral blood. These receptors came from an older man with acute or convalescent COVID-19. CDR3s include the opening cysteine and the closing phenylalanine or tryptophan.

v_gene | CDR3aa
TRBV19 | CASSMTGRNTEAFF
TRBV5-1 | CASSFAASSYEQYF
TRBV5-1 | CASSLNGARGYGYTF
TRBV4-1 | CASSQTGGREYYGYTF
TRBV9 | CASSVAGGSTGELFF
TRBV27 | CASAVPGEAFF
TRBV5-5 | CASSLADTGETQYF
TRBV14 | CASSPRLGETQYF
TRBV6-5 | CASSPSGRGYNEQFF
TRBV7-9 | CASSLGDDSPLHF
TRBV11-2 | CASSLSGYGYTF
TRBV11-2 | CASSLDDSGGLEQYF
TRBV19 | CASSTQLTGVQETQYF
TRBV24-1 | CATTGTGVPLNTGELFF
TRBV6-2/TRBV6-3 | CASSYSPGQGAKRETQYF
TRBV5-1 | CASSPLGQTSEAFF
TRBV5-1 | CASSLASGSYNEQFF
TRBV5-5 | CASSLVNTEAFF
TRBV2 | CASSVTTRGTDTQYF
TRBV15 | CATSRGQGLNTEAFF
TRBV28 | CASNSGQNEKLFF
TRBV30 | CAWSGSYSTEAFF
TRBV21-1 | CASSKGPGNTEAFF
TRBV5-1 | CASSGLAPYEQYF
TRBV6-5 | CASRAGQMYNSPLHF
TRBV3-1/TRBV3-2 | CASSQWREFGLAFF
TRBV24-1 | CATSDQGLAVGTDTQYF
TRBV15 | CATSRDRAGGISLAKNIQYF
TRBV12-3/TRBV12-4 | CASSFSSQNEQFF
TRBV19 | CASSLWGGGETQYF
TRBV7-9 | CATFPGSLTDTQYF
TRBV2 | CASRDTGGFGSDTQYF
TRBV4-1 | CASSPGQRYGYTF
TRBV7-3 | CASSLVRGEQFF
TRBV3-1/TRBV3-2 | CASSQEMRGNTDTQYF
TRBV28 | CASSSGQEVHGYTF
TRBV7-2 | CASSTKNNSPLHF
TRBV5-1 | CASRGRAGAGQETQYF
TRBV11-2 | CASSPGLAAEQFF
TRBV6-5 | CASSYSPTSGSNEQYF
TRBV6-5 | CASRRDSYNSPLHF
TRBV28 | CASSFVGQAGKWAFF
TRBV5-1 | CASTVQGMEETQYF
TRBV14 | CASSQEVGQGNIQYF
TRBV6-5 | CASRTLNYGYTF
TRBV10-3 | CAISERQPPNTEAFF
TRBV12-5 | CASGLVPQGAAETQYF
TRBV5-4 | CASSLGSNYGYTF
TRBV13 | CASSKTGTRYGYTF
TRBV7-9 | CASSLGPGSSSYNEQFF
TRBV30 | CASSTGGVRRSGEKLFF
TRBV5-1 | CASSLALRDGYTF
TRBV6-6 | CASTEQGSAGNTIYF
TRBV5-1 | CASSSQGARDTQYF
TRBV7-2 | CASSFASGTSGSNEQFF
TRBV6-1 | CASSVGGRNSGANVLTF
TRBV23-1 | CASAEGQLYNEQFF
TRBV3-1/TRBV3-2 | CASSQRFSGRAYEQYF
TRBV6-5 | CASSYTGVGYTF
TRBV7-9 | CASSSRLPLGETQYF